These 7 T cell receptor beta chains share one sample of origin, sequenced in a study of CD8 T cells in ankylosing spondylitis. TCRdb called the 5' RACE reads again in MiXCR, with one record for every CDR3 protein. The sample has about 800,000 distinct CDR3 sequences, roughly 12% seen once; the top ten hold around 0.51%. Study findings and constraints: Typical of ankylosing spondylitis blood, it appeared, was a TCR beta motif of eight highly homologous variants.

These TCRs are of unknown antigen specificity. Sequencing input: blood, either unsorted or a sorted T cell fraction (not recorded which). The receptors were gathered from a male donor with ankylosing spondylitis.

The chain combines TRBV10-3 with TRBJ1-1; 8 bases line up with TRBD1. V was pared by 6 bases and J by 1 base, with 4 bases of the junction left unmatched. CDR3 length equals 14 residues. Germline CDR1 is ENHRY and CDR2 is SYGVKD. The CDR3 sequence is CAIRWDRKNTEAFF. CDR3 bases: TGTGCCATCAGATGGGACAGGAAGAACACTGAAGCTTTCTTT.

This clonotype was observed a handful of times. The chain recombines TRBV30 with TRBJ2-7; D call uncertain. There are 12 residues in the CDR3. The V end was cut by 0 bases, the J end by 7 bases, with 10 bases between. The germline V gene has CDR1 GTSNPN and CDR2 SVGIG (reference sequence). In DNA form, the CDR3 reads TGTGCCTGGAGTGTACTCCGTCGGGAGCAGTACTTC. It encodes CAWSVLRREQYF.

V is TRBV6-2 or TRBV6-3 and J is TRBJ2-1; TRBD1 aligns across 7 bases. J lost 15 bases, V lost 5 bases, and 13 bases had no gene match. This CDR3 comprises 13 residues. Germline V lookup: CDR1 MNHEY, CDR2 SVGEGT. CDR3 amino acids: CASSPYPTGSRFF. CDR3 nucleotides: TGTGCCAGCAGTCCATATCCGACAGGGTCTCGGTTCTTC.

This clonotype has just a few counts. V is TRBV6-1 and J is TRBJ2-2; 8 positions match TRBD2. V lost 7 bases and J lost 7; bases outside the gene matches: 11. CDR1 is MNHNS, CDR2 SASEGT, per germline. The CDR3 is 15 residues long. CDR3: CASNPAGGGNGELFF. The CDR3, as DNA: TGTGCCAGCAACCCTGCGGGGGGCGGTAACGGGGAGCTGTTTTTT.

The chain is built from TRBV20-1 and TRBJ1-2; 7 bases agree with TRBD1. The trim removed 6 bases at V and 3 bases at J, leaving 7 bases unmatched. Germline-derived CDR1 and CDR2 are DFQATT and SNEGSKA (reference sequence). The CDR3 covers 13 residues. Written as DNA, the CDR3 is TGCAGTGCCCAGGGGGATCCCGACTATGGCTACACCTTC. As protein: CSAQGDPDYGYTF.

In its sample, this clonotype was seen a few times. This chain joins TRBV20-1 and TRBJ2-7; the D call may be TRBD1 or TRBD2 (5 bases each). Germline values: CDR1 DFQATT, CDR2 SNEGSKA (reference sequence). CDR3 length equals 13 residues. V gave up 6 bases and J gave up 6 bases, with 18 bases separating them. The CDR3 protein is CSAPGPVKAEQYF. In DNA, the CDR3 is TGCAGTGCCCCGGGGCCGGTTAAGGCCGAGCAGTACTTC.

This chain links TRBV7-8 with TRBJ2-7; 7 bases agree with TRBD2. CDR3 length: 15 amino acids. The V segment lost 1 base and the J segment 2 bases; nucleotides outside the gene matches: 5. Germline loops: CDR1 SGHVS, CDR2 FQNEAQ. This CDR3 is CASSLEAGPTYEQYF. The CDR3 region has the DNA TGTGCCAGCAGCTTAGAAGCGGGACCTACCTACGAGCAGTACTTC. The full variable domain, with the rest looked up from reference TRBV7-8 and TRBJ2-7, is GAGVSQSPRYKVAKRGQDVALRCDPISGHVSLFWYQQALGQGPEFLTYFQNEAQLDKSGLPSDRFFAERPEGSVSTLKIQRTQQEDSAVYLCASSLEAGPTYEQYFGPGTRLTVT.